This T cell receptor beta chain was identified in a study of blood T cell repertoires in COVID-19. Study details: Whether acute or convalescent, the COVID-19 samples came from the United States, Italy and Spain.

Trimming cost V 4 bases and J 4 bases, with 15 bases left between them. This CDR3 spans 16 amino acids. The germline V gene has CDR1 SGHKS and CDR2 YYEKEE (reference sequence). Within 2 weeks before study entry, exposed participants met a COVID-19 case. Only in-frame clones appear in the TCRdb table, and some are missing; sequencing was by immunoSEQ multiplex PCR. This table holds roughly 400,000 clones, roughly 90% found once. The chain recombines TRBV5-5 with TRBJ2-6, with D possibly being TRBD1 (5 bases). This TCR came from a woman between 18 and 29 years old who had been exposed to COVID-19. Sample: PBMCs or T cells enriched from blood (not recorded which). The CDR3 region has the DNA TGTGCCAGCAGCCCGGACCTAGGGGTGGGGGCCAACGTCCTGACTTTC. This encodes CASSPDLGVGANVLTF.